This record concerns one T cell receptor (beta chain) sequence. Its antigen is currently unknown. The CDR3 covers 14 residues. V gave up 2 bases and J gave up 9 bases; unmatched junction bases: 6. Germline values: CDR1 MNHNY, CDR2 SVGAGI (reference sequence). The sample is drawn from a study of cytomegalovirus exposure and HLA in healthy donors. Study-wide results and caveats: The productive fraction for most TCR beta V segments was about 87% or about 30% in an earlier analysis. HLA alleles were associated with 17,000 or so TCR beta sequences in a later analysis at 0.05 false discovery rate. Sequencing artifact likely explains a cluster of highly shared sequence variants.

Researchers ran the PCR with 60 Vbeta and 13 Jbeta primers. Using immunoSEQ multiplex PCR, the repertoire was profiled, and TCRdb retains in-frame clones only, with some absent. The data show over 75,000 clones, about three quarters seen once. Specimen: PBMCs. This chain joins TRBV6-6 and TRBJ2-1, with 8 nucleotides matching TRBD2. This clonotype originated in a female donor in good health and CMV-seronegative. CDR3 amino acids: CASSYSGLAGEQFF. The CDR3 nucleotides read TGTGCCAGCAGTTACAGCGGACTAGCCGGTGAGCAGTTCTTC.